The 32 T cell receptor beta chains given below trace back to one sample, sequenced in a study of T cells after posttransplantation cyclophosphamide. Produced via immunoSEQ multiplex PCR; TCRdb's table is partial and in-frame only. The sample includes 3,000 or so clones, none of them occurring once. Cyclophosphamide on days +3 and +4 followed busulfan-fludarabine conditioning and a marrow graft. This specimen was PBMCs, taken after allogeneic stem cell transplant with posttransplant cyclophosphamide. The receptor set was obtained from a male patient aged 60 to 75 who received an allogeneic stem cell transplant from a related donor and was CMV-positive. The T cells may partly be graft donor cells.

This clone is classed as medium-sized. V and J are TRBV19 and TRBJ2-3, with 10 positions matching TRBD1. Trimming at V came to 4 bases and at J to 6 bases, leaving 4 bases not matched to a gene. The CDR3 totals 14 residues. Germline loops: CDR1 LNHDA, CDR2 SQIVND (reference sequence). The CDR3 loop is CASSRQGAGDTQYF. CDR3 bases: TGTGCCAGTAGTAGACAGGGGGCAGGGGATACGCAGTATTTT.

This clone was recorded many times. V usage is TRBV13 and J usage is TRBJ2-3, with D possibly being TRBD1 (6 bases). With 3 bases removed from V and 0 bases from J, the gap between germline ends came to 10 bases. CDR1 PRHDT and CDR2 FYEKMQ come from the germline V gene (reference sequence). The CDR3 runs to 15 residues. The CDR3 sequence: CASSLDRISTDTQYF. The CDR3 DNA sequence: TGTGCCAGCAGCTTGGACAGAATTAGCACAGATACGCAGTATTTT. The complete variable domain, with remaining parts taken from reference TRBV13 and TRBJ2-3, reads AAGVIQSPRHLIKEKRETATLKCYPIPRHDTVYWYQQGPGQDPQFLISFYEKMQSDKGSIPDRFSAQQFSDYHSELNMSSLELGDSALYFCASSLDRISTDTQYFGPGTRLTVL.

This clone was seen ten or more times. The rearrangement uses TRBV7-2 and TRBJ2-3, with D perhaps matching TRBD2 (5 bases). The CDR3 is made up of 14 amino acids. Germline loops: CDR1 SGHTA, CDR2 FQGNSA. The V gene lost 4 bases and the J gene lost 6 bases, with 14 bases spanning the gap. This CDR3 is CASSSYPPGDTQYF. Written as DNA, the CDR3 is TGTGCCAGCAGCTCCTACCCCCCGGGGGATACGCAGTATTTT.

This clone was recorded at least ten times. The V gene is TRBV28, the J gene TRBJ1-5; 11 bases fit TRBD1. Germline V CDR1 and CDR2: MDHEN, SYDVKM. This CDR3 region has 16 residues. V trimming: 4 bases; J trimming: 2 bases; junction bases outside the gene matches: 4. In DNA, the CDR3 is TGTGCCAGCAGTTCGGGACAGGGGGTAGGCAATCAGCCCCAGCATTTT. Its translation: CASSSGQGVGNQPQHF. Complete variable domain (other parts from reference TRBV28 and TRBJ1-5): DVKVTQSSRYLVKRTGEKVFLECVQDMDHENMFWYRQDPGLGLRLIYFSYDVKMKEKGDIPEGYSVSREKKERFSLILESASTNQTSMYLCASSSGQGVGNQPQHFGDGTRLSIL.

This clone is labeled medium-sized (0.01 to 0.1%). This chain joins TRBV7-2 and TRBJ1-5, with a weak D call TRBD1 (5 bases). CDR3 size: 14 residues. Germline loops: CDR1 SGHTA, CDR2 FQGNSA. Trimming removed 6 bases at V and 3 bases at J, with 12 bases between. The DNA for the CDR3 is TGTGCCAGCAGTCCTCGACAGCCCAATCAGCCCCAGCATTTT. This sequence encodes CASSPRQPNQPQHF. Full variable domain (missing parts from reference TRBV7-2 and TRBJ1-5): GAGVSQSPSNKVTEKGKDVELRCDPISGHTALYWYRQSLGQGLEFLIYFQGNSAPDKSGLPSDRFSAERTGGSVSTLTIQRTQQEDSAVYLCASSPRQPNQPQHFGDGTRLSIL.

By sample share, this clone is medium-sized. The chain is built from TRBV6-5 and TRBJ2-7, with 8 bases identical to TRBD1. The CDR3 has 13 residues. CDR1 is MNHEY, CDR2 SVGAGI, per germline. J was trimmed by 1 base and V by 6 bases; bases with no gene match: 2. CDR3: CASSRDRSYEQYF. The CDR3 nucleotides are TGTGCCAGCAGCCGGGACAGGTCCTACGAGCAGTACTTC.

This clone has ten or more counts. CDR3 in amino acids: CASSPQVIPTDTQYF. The CDR3 DNA follows: TGTGCCAGCTCACCTCAGGTGATCCCCACAGATACGCAGTATTTT. The chain employs TRBV18 and TRBJ2-3, with unresolved D. The CDR3 loop spans 15 amino acids. CDR1 is KGHSH and CDR2 is LQKENI in the germline V gene. With 3 bases removed from V and 2 bases from J, the gap between germline ends came to 12 bases.

This clone is categorized as medium-sized. The CDR3 loop reads CASSLWSGPAANTGELFF. CDR3 DNA: TGCGCCAGCAGCTTGTGGTCCGGTCCAGCGGCGAACACCGGGGAGCTGTTTTTT. The chain uses TRBV5-1 and TRBJ2-2; weak D call: TRBD2 (5 bases). Germline V CDR1 and CDR2: SGHRS, YFSETQ. With 1 base removed from V and 0 bases from J, the gap between germline ends came to 16 bases. CDR3 length: 18 residues.

This clone is labeled medium-sized. The chain combines TRBV10-2 with TRBJ2-1; TRBD2 matches 14 bases. Trimming took 0 bases from V and 7 from J; bases not matched to a gene: 8. Germline V gene sequence: CDR1 WSHSY, CDR2 SAAADI. The CDR3 runs 18 residues. DNA of the CDR3: TGCGCCAGCAGTGAGTCGACCGGGACTAGCGGGGGAAGGAATGAGCAGTTCTTC. This encodes CASSESTGTSGGRNEQFF.

This clone has a count of ten or more. This chain uses TRBV2 with TRBJ2-3; 9 positions agree with TRBD1. The CDR3 is 18 amino acids. The V segment lost 5 bases and the J segment 4 bases; nucleotides outside the gene matches: 16. Per the germline V gene, CDR1 is SNHLY and CDR2 is FYNNEI. In DNA form, the CDR3 reads TGTGCCAGCAGTTATATTACCCCCGGGACAGGGAACCCAGATACGCAGTATTTT. This codes for CASSYITPGTGNPDTQYF.

There are many counts of this clone. The V call is TRBV5-4, the J call TRBJ2-3; perhaps TRBD1 as D (5 bases). CDR1 SGHNT and CDR2 YYREEE come from the germline V gene (reference sequence). Trimming pared 4 bases from V and 4 bases from J, leaving 16 bases between. This CDR3 spans 15 amino acids. The CDR3 coding sequence is TGTGCCAGCAGCGGGGCCCGGGTAGGGTCAGATACGCAGTATTTT. Its translation: CASSGARVGSDTQYF.

This clone is classed as medium-sized. The chain recombines TRBV7-2 with TRBJ1-4, with 11 bases lining up with TRBD1. The ends lost 1 base at V and 1 base at J; junction bases unmatched: 2. This CDR3 comprises 17 residues. Germline CDR1 reads SGHTA; CDR2 reads FQGNSA. CDR3 bases: TGTGCCAGCAGCTTAGGGGGACAGGGGGAAACTAATGAAAAACTGTTTTTT. It yields the protein CASSLGGQGETNEKLFF.

This clone was seen ten or more times. The chain links TRBV25-1 to TRBJ2-1; the match to TRBD2 covers 9 bases. V lost 3 bases, J lost 7 bases, and 7 bases stayed unmatched. The CDR3 is made up of 15 amino acids. CDR1 and CDR2 (germline): MGHDK, SYGVNS. The CDR3 DNA is TGTGCCAGCAGTGACCCGGGACTAGCTAAGAATGAGCAGTTCTTC. It yields the protein CASSDPGLAKNEQFF.

This clone is labeled medium-sized. The J gene is TRBJ2-2, the V gene TRBV7-3; no clear D gene. The CDR3 contains 13 residues. Looked up from germline, CDR1 is SGHTA and CDR2 is FQGTGA. Trimming took off 4 bases at V and 0 bases at J, with 3 bases between the two ends. The CDR3 bases are TGTGCCAGCAGCTCTTCGAACACCGGGGAGCTGTTTTTT. Protein: CASSSSNTGELFF.

This clone was found many times. V and J are TRBV5-8 and TRBJ2-3; perhaps TRBD1 as D (7 bases). V lost 0 bases, J lost 2 bases, and 16 bases lay in between. The CDR3 contains 17 residues. In germline, CDR1 is SGHTS, CDR2 YDEGEE. The CDR3 DNA reads as TGTGCCAGCAGCTTGGCCAGGGGGGATAAAGACACAGATACGCAGTATTTT. Translated: CASSLARGDKDTDTQYF.

By its share, this clone is medium-sized (0.01 to 0.1%). The rearrangement links TRBV5-6 to TRBJ2-7; no clear D gene. There are 14 residues in the CDR3. V lost 2 bases and J lost 1, with 10 bases in between. Germline CDR1 reads SGHDT; CDR2 reads YYEEEE. The CDR3 sequence: CASSFIQVSYEQYF. The CDR3 DNA is TGTGCCAGCAGCTTCATCCAGGTATCCTACGAGCAGTACTTC.

This clone occurred a few times. This chain connects TRBV6-5 to TRBJ1-6; 8 nucleotides match TRBD1. The CDR3 is 14 amino acids. Trimming cost V 7 bases and J 5 bases; bases outside gene matches: 4. The germline CDR1 and CDR2 sequences are MNHEY and SVGAGI. CDR3 protein: CASTATGDNSPLHF. The CDR3 bases are TGTGCCAGCACGGCGACAGGGGATAATTCACCCCTCCACTTT.

At least ten counts were recorded for this clone. V and J are TRBV6-1 and TRBJ1-4; D gene unclear. The CDR3 totals 15 residues. Trimming took off 1 base at V and 3 bases at J, with 9 bases between the two ends. Per germline, CDR1 MNHNS and CDR2 SASEGT. DNA of the CDR3: TGTGCCAGCAGTGAAGGGAGAGTGGCTAATGAAAAACTGTTTTTT. Translated: CASSEGRVANEKLFF.

Relative to its sample, this clone is medium-sized. The chain combines TRBV5-1 with TRBJ2-1; no reliable D call. V lost 0 bases to trimming and J lost 3 bases, with 7 bases between them. In germline, CDR1 is SGHRS, CDR2 YFSETQ. The CDR3 is made up of 14 amino acids. CDR3 protein: CASSLAGLYNEQFF. For the CDR3, the DNA is TGCGCCAGCAGCTTGGCCGGTCTCTACAATGAGCAGTTCTTC.

At least ten counts were recorded for this clone. This sequence joins TRBV28 and TRBJ2-3; TRBD2 matches 7 bases. Unmatched junction bases numbered 8, after V lost 4 bases and J lost 4 bases. The germline V gene has CDR1 MDHEN and CDR2 SYDVKM. The CDR3 length is 15 residues. The CDR3 DNA follows: TGTGCCAGCAGTTCTCCGGGTAGCGGGCCAGATACGCAGTATTTT. Translating gives CASSSPGSGPDTQYF.

In this sample, this clone is medium-sized. The V call is TRBV6-5, the J call TRBJ1-6; TRBD1 is a possible D gene (6 bases). Looked up from germline, CDR1 is MNHEY and CDR2 is SVGAGI. The CDR3 consists of 15 residues. V gave up 6 bases and J gave up 1 base, with 10 bases separating them. CDR3 residues: CASRERGSYNSPLHF. CDR3 nucleotide sequence: TGTGCCAGCAGGGAAAGGGGGTCCTATAATTCACCCCTCCACTTT.

Within the sample, this clone is medium-sized. The CDR3 DNA follows: TGTGCCAGCGGGGGACAAAGCTCCTACAATGAGCAGTTCTTC. It is translated as CASGGQSSYNEQFF. The chain is built from TRBV2 and TRBJ2-1; TRBD1 might be the D (6 bases). In germline, CDR1 is SNHLY, CDR2 FYNNEI. The CDR3 is 14 residues long. Deletions cut 8 bases from V and 0 bases from J, with 11 bases between.

This clone is classed as medium-sized. This chain connects TRBV5-1 to TRBJ2-2, with D possibly matching TRBD1 (5 bases). The CDR3 contains 12 residues. Trimming removed 4 bases at V and 4 bases at J, with 5 bases between. Germline lookup yields CDR1 SGHRS and CDR2 YFSETQ. The CDR3 sequence is CASSRGTGELFF. CDR3 DNA sequence: TGCGCCAGCAGCAGGGGCACCGGGGAGCTGTTTTTT.

In this sample, this clone turned up many times. This CDR3 is also generated by other DNA sequences in the sample. The chain couples TRBV19 to TRBJ2-5, with 7 bases lining up with TRBD1. This CDR3 has 14 amino acids. The junction had 3 bases not matched to a gene; V was cut back by 3 bases and J by 2 bases. CDR1 is LNHDA, CDR2 SQIVND, per germline (reference sequence). CDR3 bases: TGTGCCAGTAGTATCCGGGACAGTCAAGAGACCCAGTACTTC. It specifies CASSIRDSQETQYF.

By sample fraction, this clone is medium-sized (0.01 to 0.1%). The chain employs TRBV4-3 and TRBJ1-2; perhaps TRBD1 as D (6 bases). CDR1 is LGHNA, CDR2 YSLEER, per germline. The length of the CDR3 is 18 residues. V lost 0 bases and J 4 bases, leaving 21 bases between the germline ends. Here the CDR3 DNA reads TGCGCCAGCAGCCAAGACATTGTAGGGACATTTAAAACCTATGGCTACACCTTC. Amino acid sequence: CASSQDIVGTFKTYGYTF.

This clone was observed at least ten times. This chain connects TRBV5-1 to TRBJ2-4, with D uncertain. The CDR3 is 19 residues long. Germline CDR1 reads SGHRS; CDR2 reads YFSETQ. With 0 bases removed from V and 0 bases from J, the gap between germline ends came to 19 bases. The CDR3: CASSLGLVGVDLAKNIQYF. The CDR3 coding sequence is TGCGCCAGCAGCTTGGGTCTGGTGGGTGTCGACTTAGCCAAAAACATTCAGTACTTC.

This clone was observed at least ten times. The rearrangement joins TRBV4-2 to TRBJ1-6, with 9 bases that match TRBD1. V lost 1 base to trimming and J lost 8 bases; unmatched junction nucleotides: 0. This CDR3 spans 14 amino acids. Germline CDR1 is LGHNA and CDR2 is YNFKEQ. CDR3 sequence reads: CASSQGTGDSPLHF. The CDR3 region has the DNA TGTGCCAGCAGCCAAGGGACAGGGGATTCACCCCTCCACTTT.

This clone is termed medium-sized. The CDR3 spells CASSPSYQPQHF. The CDR3, as DNA: TGTGCCAGCAGCCCAAGCTATCAGCCCCAGCATTTT. This chain joins TRBV7-3 and TRBJ1-5; no firm D call. Germline V gene lookup returns CDR1 SGHTA and CDR2 FQGTGA. Trimming shortened V by 5 bases and J by 5 bases, and 7 bases separated the two germline ends. This CDR3 comprises 12 residues.

This clone is judged medium-sized. V usage is TRBV19 and J usage is TRBJ1-1, with TRBD1 matching 7 bases. V lost 6 bases to trimming and J lost 2 bases; unmatched junction nucleotides: 9. The CDR3 covers 15 residues. CDR1 and CDR2 from the germline V gene are LNHDA and SQIVND (reference sequence). The CDR3 coding sequence is TGTGCCAGTAGACGTACCGGGACAGTAAACACTGAAGCTTTCTTT. Residues: CASRRTGTVNTEAFF.

By sample share, this clone is medium-sized. The gene calls are TRBV9 and TRBJ2-3; possible D gene TRBD1, 6 bases. V lost 5 bases and J lost 2, with 15 bases in between. The CDR3 runs 15 residues. Per germline, CDR1 SGDLS and CDR2 YYNGEE. The CDR3 nucleotides are TGTGCCAGCAGTCTCGCACAGGGCGTCACAGATACGCAGTATTTT. This sequence encodes CASSLAQGVTDTQYF.

A few counts support this clone. A single base is all that separates this from a far larger clone, so a read error is likely. V gene TRBV19 combines with J gene TRBJ2-2; the match to TRBD1 covers 7 bases. Germline values: CDR1 LNHDA, CDR2 SQIVND (reference sequence). CDR3 length equals 13 residues. V shed 8 bases, J shed 6 bases, and the junction held 6 bases outside the gene matches. CDR3 coding DNA: TGTGCCAGTGGTCACAGGGGTGCCGGGGAGCTGTTTTTT. Translated: CASGHRGAGELFF.

This clone has ten or more counts. V is TRBV7-2 and J is TRBJ2-1; 10 bases are a match to TRBD2. V dropped 3 bases and J dropped 5; count of bases not matched to a gene: 4. Germline CDR1 and CDR2: SGHTA and FQGNSA. CDR3 length equals 15 residues. The CDR3 protein is CASSFIAGGNNEQFF. CDR3 DNA: TGTGCCAGCAGCTTCATAGCGGGGGGAAACAATGAGCAGTTCTTC.